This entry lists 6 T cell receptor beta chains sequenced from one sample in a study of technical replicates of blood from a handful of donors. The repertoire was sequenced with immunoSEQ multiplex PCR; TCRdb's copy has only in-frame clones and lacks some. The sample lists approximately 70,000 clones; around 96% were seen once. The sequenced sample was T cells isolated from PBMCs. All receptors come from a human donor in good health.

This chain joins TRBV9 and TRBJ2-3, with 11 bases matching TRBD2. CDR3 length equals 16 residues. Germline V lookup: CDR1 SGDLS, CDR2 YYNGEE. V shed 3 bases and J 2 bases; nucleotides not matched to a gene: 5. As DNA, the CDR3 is TGTGCCAGCAGCGCGCTAGCGGGAGGTTACACAGATACGCAGTATTTT. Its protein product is CASSALAGGYTDTQYF.

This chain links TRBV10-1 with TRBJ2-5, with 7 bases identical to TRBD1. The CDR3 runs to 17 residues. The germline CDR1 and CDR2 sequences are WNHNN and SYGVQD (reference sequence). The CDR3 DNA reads TGCGCAAGCTCTCCCCCCCACAGGGGCGGCCCCCAAGAGACCCAGTACTTC. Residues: CASSPPHRGGPQETQYF.

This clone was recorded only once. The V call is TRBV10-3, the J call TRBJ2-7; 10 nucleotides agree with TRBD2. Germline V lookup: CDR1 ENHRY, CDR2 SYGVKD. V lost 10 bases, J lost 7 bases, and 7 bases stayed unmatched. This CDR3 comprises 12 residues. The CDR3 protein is CATDTSGKEQYF. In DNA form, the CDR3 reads TGTGCCACAGATACTAGCGGGAAGGAGCAGTACTTC.

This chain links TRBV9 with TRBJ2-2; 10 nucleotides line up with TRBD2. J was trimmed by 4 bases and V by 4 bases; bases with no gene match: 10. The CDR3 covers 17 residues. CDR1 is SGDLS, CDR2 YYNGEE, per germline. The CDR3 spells CASSPHIAGGGTGELFF. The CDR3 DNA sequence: TGTGCCAGCAGCCCTCATATAGCGGGGGGAGGCACCGGGGAGCTGTTTTTT.

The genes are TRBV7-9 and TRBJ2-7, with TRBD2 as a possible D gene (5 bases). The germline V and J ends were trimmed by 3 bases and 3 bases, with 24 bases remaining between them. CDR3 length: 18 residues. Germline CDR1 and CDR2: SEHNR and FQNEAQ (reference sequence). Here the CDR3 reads CASSLSRGWEIFNYEQYF. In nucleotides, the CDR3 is TGTGCCAGCAGCTTGTCCCGGGGATGGGAGATTTTTAACTACGAGCAGTACTTC.

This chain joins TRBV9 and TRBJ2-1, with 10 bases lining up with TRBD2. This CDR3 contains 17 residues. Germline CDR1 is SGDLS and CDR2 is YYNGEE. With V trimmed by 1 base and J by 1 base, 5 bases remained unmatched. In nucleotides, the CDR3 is TGTGCCAGCAGCGTAACGCCTAGCGGGAGATCCTACAATGAGCAGTTCTTC. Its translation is CASSVTPSGRSYNEQFF. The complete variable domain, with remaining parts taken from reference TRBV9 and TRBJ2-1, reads DSGVTQTPKHLITATGQRVTLRCSPRSGDLSVYWYQQSLDQGLQFLIQYYNGEERAKGNILERFSAQQFPDLHSELNLSSLELGDSALYFCASSVTPSGRSYNEQFFGPGTRLTVL.